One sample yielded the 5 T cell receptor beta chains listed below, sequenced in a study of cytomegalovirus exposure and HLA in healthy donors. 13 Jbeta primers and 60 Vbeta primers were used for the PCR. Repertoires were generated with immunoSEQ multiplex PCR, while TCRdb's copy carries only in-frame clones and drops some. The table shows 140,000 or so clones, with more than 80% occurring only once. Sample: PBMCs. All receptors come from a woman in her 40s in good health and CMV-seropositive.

Here the CDR3 reads CASSQRQGARTEAFF. The CDR3 DNA reads as TGCGCCAGCAGCCAGCGCCAGGGGGCGCGCACTGAAGCTTTCTTT. The chain uses TRBV4-3 and TRBJ1-1; 8 bases agree with TRBD1. Germline lookup yields CDR1 LGHNA and CDR2 YSLEER. The J segment lost 4 bases and the V segment lost 3 bases, leaving 7 bases of the junction unmatched. The length of the CDR3 is 15 residues.

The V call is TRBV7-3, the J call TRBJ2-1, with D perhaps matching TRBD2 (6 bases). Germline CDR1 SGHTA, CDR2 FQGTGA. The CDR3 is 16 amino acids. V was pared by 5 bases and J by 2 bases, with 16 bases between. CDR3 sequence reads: CASSVAVRRPYNEQFF. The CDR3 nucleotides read TGTGCCAGCAGCGTAGCGGTACGGCGTCCCTACAATGAGCAGTTCTTC.

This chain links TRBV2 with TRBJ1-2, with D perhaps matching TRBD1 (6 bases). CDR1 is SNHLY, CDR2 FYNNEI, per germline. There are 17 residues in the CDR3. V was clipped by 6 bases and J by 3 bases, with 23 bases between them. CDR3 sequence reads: CASRDPAGQGRDYGYTF. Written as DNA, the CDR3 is TGTGCCAGCAGGGACCCGGCAGGGCAGGGGAGAGACTATGGCTACACCTTC. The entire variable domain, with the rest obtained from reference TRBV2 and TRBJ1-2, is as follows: EPEVTQTPSHQVTQMGQEVILRCVPISNHLYFYWYRQILGQKVEFLVSFYNNEISEKSEIFDDQFSVERPDGSNFTLKIRSTKLEDSAMYFCASRDPAGQGRDYGYTFGSGTRLTVV.

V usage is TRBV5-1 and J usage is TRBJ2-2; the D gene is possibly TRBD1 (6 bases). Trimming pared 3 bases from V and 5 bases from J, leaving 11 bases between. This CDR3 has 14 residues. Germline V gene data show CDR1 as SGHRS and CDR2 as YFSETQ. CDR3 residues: CASSSSTGTGELFF. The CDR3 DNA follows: TGCGCCAGCAGCTCCTCGACAGGAACCGGGGAGCTGTTTTTT.

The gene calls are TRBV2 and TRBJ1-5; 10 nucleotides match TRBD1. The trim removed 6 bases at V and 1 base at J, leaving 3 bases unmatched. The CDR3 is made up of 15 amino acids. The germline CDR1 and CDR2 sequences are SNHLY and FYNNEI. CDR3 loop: CASSGTGESNQPQHF. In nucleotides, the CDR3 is TGTGCCAGCAGCGGGACAGGGGAAAGCAATCAGCCCCAGCATTTT.